Below are 21 T cell receptor beta chains sequenced from a single sample in a study of T-cell memory formation after mild COVID-19. TCRdb itself ran the 5' RACE reads through MiXCR, one entry per CDR3 protein. The sample shows about 58,000 distinct CDR3 sequences, about 30% of them seen only once. The sequencing sample was made of PBMCs or a T cell subset sorted from them (not recorded which). The origin of the receptors is a young man who had mild COVID-19 (a few samples of this study predate the infection). Cell type and time point are not known.

This clonotype is labeled as medium-sized. V is TRBV20-1 and J is TRBJ1-5, with D unclear. Per the germline V gene, CDR1 is DFQATT and CDR2 is SNEGSKA (reference sequence). The CDR3 is made up of 14 amino acids. Between the trimmed V and J ends, which lost 0 bases and 4 bases, there was a span of 10 bases. The CDR3 is CSARDLPGNQPQHF. The DNA for the CDR3 is TGCAGTGCTAGAGATTTGCCGGGTAATCAGCCCCAGCATTTT.

J is TRBJ2-7 and V is TRBV11-2, with D unclear. CDR3 size: 16 residues. Trimming took off 7 bases at V and 7 bases at J, with 26 bases between the two ends. Germline assignment: CDR1 SGHAT and CDR2 FQNNGV. DNA for the CDR3: TGTGCCAGCACCGTTAACAGAGTAATGGATCCGAGGGAGCAGTACTTC. Protein product: CASTVNRVMDPREQYF.

This CDR3 is CASSLQSPDTQYF. The CDR3, as DNA: TGTGCCAGCAGCTTACAGAGCCCCGATACGCAGTATTTT. V and J are TRBV7-3 and TRBJ2-3; D not resolved. Germline CDR1 reads SGHTA; CDR2 reads FQGTGA. The CDR3 consists of 13 residues. Trimming cost V 2 bases and J 6 bases, with 9 bases left between them. Combining the CDR3 with reference TRBV7-3 and TRBJ2-3 gives the whole variable domain GAGVSQTPSNKVTEKGKYVELRCDPISGHTALYWYRQSLGQGPEFLIYFQGTGAADDSGLPNDRFFAVRPEGSVSTLKIQRTERGDSAVYLCASSLQSPDTQYFGPGTRLTVL.

In its sample, this clonotype was seen a few times. The chain employs TRBV7-2 and TRBJ2-2; maybe TRBD1 (5 bases). Trimming left V 5 bases short and J 3 bases short, with 13 bases between. CDR1 and CDR2 from the germline V gene are SGHTA and FQGNSA. This CDR3 has 15 residues. CDR3 coding DNA: TGTGCCAGCAGCGACCGCCAGACAGACACCGGGGAGCTGTTTTTT. Amino acid sequence: CASSDRQTDTGELFF.

By proportion, this clonotype is medium-sized. V and J are TRBV7-9 and TRBJ2-4, with 7 nucleotides matching TRBD2. Trimming took 1 base from V and 4 from J; bases not matched to a gene: 4. The CDR3 sequence is 15 residues long. Germline assignment: CDR1 SEHNR and CDR2 FQNEAQ (reference sequence). The CDR3 protein is CASSLVQRGKNIQYF. CDR3 in DNA: TGTGCCAGCAGCTTAGTGCAGCGGGGAAAAAACATTCAGTACTTC.

This clonotype was counted between two and nine times. The chain is built from TRBV6-2 or TRBV6-3 and TRBJ2-3; D is ambiguous. This CDR3 region has 17 residues. The V gene lost 7 bases and the J gene lost 0 bases, with 20 bases spanning the gap. Germline values: CDR1 MNHEY, CDR2 SVGEGT. CDR3 protein: CASKELSQGPSTDTQYF. CDR3 nucleotide sequence: TGTGCCAGCAAAGAATTAAGCCAAGGCCCTAGCACAGATACGCAGTATTTT.

The rearrangement uses TRBV6-1 and TRBJ2-5; no clear D. The CDR3 sequence is 12 residues long. The V end lost 2 bases, the J end lost 4 bases, and 5 bases lay between the germline ends. Germline CDR1 and CDR2: MNHNS and SASEGT. The CDR3 nucleotides are TGTGCCAGCAGTGAACTGGTAGAGACCCAGTACTTC. Translated, it gives CASSELVETQYF.

The V gene is TRBV20-1, the J gene TRBJ2-3; D remains unclear. The CDR3 has 16 amino acids. With 2 bases removed from V and 5 bases from J, the gap between germline ends came to 20 bases. The germline gives CDR1 DFQATT, CDR2 SNEGSKA (reference sequence). The CDR3 coding sequence is TGCAGTGCTAGATCCCCCCTCGCGGTGTTTGAAGATACGCAGTATTTT. This translates into CSARSPLAVFEDTQYF.

V is TRBV4-2 and J is TRBJ1-1, with D uncertain. The CDR3 spans 15 residues. Germline assignment: CDR1 LGHNA and CDR2 YNFKEQ. The ends were cut back, 0 bases at V and 0 bases at J, with 8 bases in the middle. CDR3 loop: CASSQEGRVNTEAFF. CDR3 coding DNA: TGTGCCAGCAGCCAAGAAGGGCGGGTGAACACTGAAGCTTTCTTT.

This clonotype has just a few counts. The chain employs TRBV4-3 and TRBJ2-5; a possible D gene is TRBD1 (5 bases). Trimming removed 2 bases at V and 3 bases at J, with 10 bases between. The germline gives CDR1 LGHNA, CDR2 YSLEER. The CDR3 extends over 14 amino acids. CDR3 DNA sequence: TGCGCCAGCAGCCAAAGACAGAGAAAAGAGACCCAGTACTTC. Translating it yields CASSQRQRKETQYF.

The rearrangement links TRBV6-6 to TRBJ2-2; D gene uncertain. V was shortened by 5 bases and J by 3 bases, with 13 bases between the two germline ends. Per the germline V gene, CDR1 is MNHNY and CDR2 is SVGAGI (reference sequence). The CDR3 extends over 15 amino acids. The CDR3 DNA reads as TGTGCCAGCAGTCCGTTCGCGTTGGACACCGGGGAGCTGTTTTTT. It codes for CASSPFALDTGELFF.

The gene calls are TRBV4-3 and TRBJ1-6, with a possible D match to TRBD1 (5 bases). CDR1 and CDR2 (germline): LGHNA, YSLEER. V was clipped by 0 bases and J by 0 bases, with 12 bases between them. This CDR3 spans 18 amino acids. The CDR3 DNA reads as TGCGCCAGCAGCCAAGACTCAGGACATAGCTCCTATAATTCACCCCTCCACTTT. Amino acids: CASSQDSGHSSYNSPLHF.

The V call is TRBV18, the J call TRBJ2-2, with D unresolved. Looked up from germline, CDR1 is KGHSH and CDR2 is LQKENI. The CDR3 has 15 residues. The V gene lost 3 bases and the J gene lost 6 bases, with 14 bases spanning the gap. CDR3 nucleotide sequence: TGTGCCAGCTCACCGGAAGACGATGGGGCCGGGGAGCTGTTTTTT. Its translation is CASSPEDDGAGELFF.

The chain is built from TRBV19 and TRBJ1-2; D perhaps matches TRBD1 (5 bases). V lost 3 bases and J lost 2, with 13 bases in between. CDR1 and CDR2 (germline): LNHDA, SQIVND (reference sequence). The CDR3 runs to 15 residues. Written as DNA, the CDR3 is TGTGCCAGTAGTATGCCGGGACTCGAGAACTATGGCTACACCTTC. Protein sequence: CASSMPGLENYGYTF.

V gene TRBV4-2 combines with J gene TRBJ2-3; D not resolved. Between the trimmed V and J ends, which lost 1 base and 5 bases, there was a span of 7 bases. This CDR3 is 13 amino acids long. Germline CDR1 is LGHNA and CDR2 is YNFKEQ. The CDR3 DNA sequence: TGTGCCAGCAGCCAAGTCGGTGGAGATACGCAGTATTTT. This encodes CASSQVGGDTQYF.

CDR3 residues: CASSSSLDGTSYEQYV. The CDR3 bases are TGTGCCAGCAGTTCTAGCTTGGACGGGACATCCTACGAGCAGTACGTC. The chain is built from TRBV7-8 and TRBJ2-7; D is perhaps TRBD1 (6 bases). V lost 6 bases, J lost 1 base, and 19 bases lay in between. CDR3 size: 16 residues. CDR1 is SGHVS and CDR2 is FQNEAQ in the germline V gene.

The chain uses TRBV21-1 and TRBJ1-1. TRBV21-1 is a pseudogene. The CDR3 totals 16 residues. The CDR3 bases are TGTGCCAGCAGCACGAGACGGGGAAATTCGAACACTGAAGCTTTCTTT. Translating gives CASSTRRGNSNTEAFF.

This chain uses TRBV29-1 with TRBJ2-3, with 8 bases lining up with TRBD1. Germline lookup yields CDR1 SQVTM and CDR2 ANQGSEA. The CDR3 totals 18 residues. The trim removed 5 bases at V and 1 base at J, leaving 17 bases unmatched. The CDR3 loop reads CSVFHLSIKTGGTDTQYF. The CDR3 DNA reads TGCAGCGTTTTCCACCTGTCTATAAAGACAGGGGGCACAGATACGCAGTATTTT.

J is TRBJ2-1 and V is TRBV27; D possibly corresponds to TRBD2 (6 bases). The germline V gene has CDR1 MNHEY and CDR2 SMNVEV (reference sequence). The CDR3 covers 12 residues. Trimming took 5 bases from V and 9 from J, leaving 11 bases between them. The CDR3 sequence: CASSLTGLEQFF. CDR3 DNA: TGTGCCAGCAGTCTAACGGGACTTGAGCAGTTCTTC.

The V and J genes are TRBV27 and TRBJ2-3, with TRBD1 identical over 8 bases. The CDR3 contains 13 residues. Germline V CDR1 and CDR2: MNHEY, SMNVEV (reference sequence). V was pared by 6 bases and J by 4 bases, with 3 bases of the junction left unmatched. The CDR3 DNA follows: TGTGCCAGCAGCTTGGACAGGGCAGATACGCAGTATTTT. Translation gives CASSLDRADTQYF.

This chain uses TRBV7-9 with TRBJ2-7; 8 nucleotides agree with TRBD1. The CDR3 contains 14 residues. The ends lost 2 bases at V and 3 bases at J; junction bases unmatched: 3. Looked up from germline, CDR1 is SEHNR and CDR2 is FQNEAQ (reference sequence). In DNA, the CDR3 is TGTGCCAGCAGCTTATCGACAGGGGACTACGAGCAGTACTTC. The encoded protein is CASSLSTGDYEQYF.